These 14 T cell receptor beta chains were all obtained from the same sample, sequenced in a study of T cell responses to AZD1222 COVID-19 vaccine. Generated by immunoSEQ multiplex PCR, the TCRdb table keeps only in-frame clones and is missing some. This sample has under 200,000 clones, with over 85% found just once. The sample consisted of peripheral blood, taken on day 0 of AZD1222 vaccination. The receptor source for this set is an adult in good health.

The chain couples TRBV5-5 to TRBJ1-1; D may be TRBD1 (6 bases). Trimming pared 0 bases from V and 4 bases from J, leaving 13 bases between. The CDR3 covers 15 residues. Germline CDR1 and CDR2: SGHKS and YYEKEE (reference sequence). The CDR3 bases are TGTGCCAGCAGCTTGGCGGAGGGGGAGAGCACTGAAGCTTTCTTT. Translating gives CASSLAEGESTEAFF.

This clone was seen just once. The chain links TRBV7-6 to TRBJ1-1, with D possibly matching TRBD1 (5 bases). Per germline, CDR1 SGHVS and CDR2 FNYEAQ. The CDR3 loop spans 15 amino acids. Between the trimmed V and J ends, which lost 11 bases and 4 bases, there was a span of 23 bases. CDR3 protein: CASQPRAGLVTEAFF. CDR3 nucleotides: TGTGCCTCCCAGCCTAGGGCAGGGTTGGTCACTGAAGCTTTCTTT.

This chain joins TRBV27 and TRBJ1-5; D is ambiguous. The V gene lost 0 bases and the J gene lost 6 bases, with 6 bases spanning the gap. CDR3 length equals 13 residues. Germline assignment: CDR1 MNHEY and CDR2 SMNVEV (reference sequence). The chain's CDR3 is CASSLSVLQPQHF. The CDR3 coding sequence is TGTGCCAGCAGTTTATCGGTGCTTCAGCCCCAGCATTTT.

CDR3 sequence reads: CASSPPWGEAFF. The CDR3 DNA follows: TGCGCCAGCAGCCCCCCCTGGGGTGAAGCTTTCTTT. The J gene is TRBJ1-1, the V gene TRBV4-1; no clear D. CDR1 is MGHRA and CDR2 is YSYEKL in the germline V gene. The CDR3 contains 12 residues. V was clipped by 4 bases and J by 7 bases, with 10 bases between them.

The V and J genes are TRBV5-8 and TRBJ1-2; no firm D call. Germline loops: CDR1 SGHTS, CDR2 YDEGEE. The CDR3 has 15 amino acids. Trimming shortened V by 0 bases and J by 4 bases, and 13 bases separated the two germline ends. The CDR3 region has the DNA TGTGCCAGCAGCTTGGCCGAGACTTCAGTCTATGGCTACACCTTC. This encodes CASSLAETSVYGYTF.

The chain has TRBV6-5 and TRBJ1-6; D unclear. The V gene lost 2 bases and the J gene lost 9 bases, with 17 bases spanning the gap. Germline CDR1 reads MNHEY; CDR2 reads SVGAGI. The length of the CDR3 is 16 residues. The CDR3 DNA reads TGTGCCAGCAGTTACCCGACGGGCCAGGAGGTTTCACCCCTCCACTTT. It translates to CASSYPTGQEVSPLHF.

The V and J genes are TRBV15 and TRBJ1-6, with D perhaps TRBD1 (6 bases). Trimming removed 0 bases from V and 5 bases from J, with 8 bases in between. Germline V gene sequence: CDR1 LNHNV, CDR2 YYDKDF (reference sequence). This CDR3 has 15 residues. CDR3 nucleotide sequence: TGTGCCACCAGCAGAGAGACAGGAAATAATTCACCCCTCCACTTT. Translation gives CATSRETGNNSPLHF.

The genes are TRBV6-2 or TRBV6-3 and TRBJ1-2; no firm D call. The CDR3 consists of 15 residues. V dropped 2 bases and J dropped 5 bases, with 15 bases sitting between them. Germline lookup yields CDR1 MNHEY and CDR2 SVGEGT. The CDR3 nucleotides are TGTGCCAGCAGTTACGATTGGCCCGGGGATTATGGCTACACCTTC. Translating it yields CASSYDWPGDYGYTF.

This clone was counted a single time. It is unclear where the CDR3 begins or ends on the DNA, so no DNA is shown, and the CDR3 is as TCRdb lists it. The chain joins TRBV19 to TRBJ1-2. Germline V gene lookup returns CDR1 LNHDA and CDR2 SQIVND (reference sequence). Inclusive of both ends, the CDR3 amounts to 11 amino acids. Here the CDR3 reads CASTSGPGYTF.

The V gene is TRBV3-1 (or the pseudogene TRBV3-2), the J gene TRBJ2-3; D might be TRBD1 (6 bases). V shed 2 bases and J shed 2 bases, with 17 bases lying between them. The CDR3 sequence is 17 residues long. Per germline, CDR1 LGHDT and CDR2 YNNKEL (reference sequence). The CDR3 DNA reads TGTGCCAGCAGCCAAACTAAGAGGACAGACCACACAGATACGCAGTATTTT. Its translation is CASSQTKRTDHTDTQYF.

The rearrangement uses TRBV5-1 and TRBJ2-5; D is unclear. V was shortened by 2 bases and J by 2 bases, with 10 bases between the two germline ends. Germline V gives CDR1 SGHRS, CDR2 YFSETQ. CDR3 length: 14 amino acids. In DNA form, the CDR3 reads TGCGCCAGCAGCTTTTTACGGATTCAAGAGACCCAGTACTTC. Amino acid sequence: CASSFLRIQETQYF. Filled out from reference TRBV5-1 and TRBJ2-5, the complete variable domain reads KAGVTQTPRYLIKTRGQQVTLSCSPISGHRSVSWYQQTPGQGLQFLFEYFSETQRNKGNFPGRFSGRQFSNSRSEMNVSTLELGDSALYLCASSFLRIQETQYFGPGTRLLVL.

The chain combines TRBV6-6 with TRBJ1-5; D not resolved. The CDR3 contains 14 residues. Germline CDR1 MNHNY, CDR2 SVGAGI (reference sequence). V lost 4 bases and J lost 0, with 7 bases in between. The CDR3 DNA reads TGTGCCAGCAGTTTAGCCTATAGCAATCAGCCCCAGCATTTT. Protein sequence: CASSLAYSNQPQHF.

The chain couples TRBV10-3 to TRBJ1-5; 9 bases align to TRBD1. This CDR3 comprises 16 residues. V was pared by 2 bases and J by 7 bases, with 9 bases of the junction left unmatched. In germline, CDR1 is ENHRY, CDR2 SYGVKD. The CDR3 spells CAISEGGQGIRQPQHF. The CDR3 nucleotides are TGTGCCATCAGTGAGGGGGGACAGGGAATAAGGCAGCCCCAGCATTTT.

The chain combines TRBV12-3 or TRBV12-4 with TRBJ2-1, with D perhaps matching TRBD1 (6 bases). Trimming left V 1 base short and J 10 bases short, with 8 bases between. The CDR3 runs 12 residues. CDR3 coding DNA: TGTGCCAGCAGTTTAGGGGGGCCCGAGCAGTTCTTC. This translates into CASSLGGPEQFF.